Described below is a single T cell receptor (beta chain) sequence and its context. This sample is part of a study of T cell clusters in autoimmune cytopenias. CDR1 is MNHEY, CDR2 SMNVEV, per germline (reference sequence). The CDR3 is made up of 16 amino acids. TRB amplification used 250 ng of peripheral blood genomic DNA. Multiplex touch-down PCR amplified TRB using TRB-A and TRB-B pools in one tube. No DNA is given; TCRdb re-called the multiplex PCR reads and lists each CDR3 protein once. The repertoire shows 9,500 to 15,000 distinct CDR3 sequences; the top ten hold 3.3%. The sample was also linked to a second study, of T cell repertoires in aging, cancer and after chemotherapy. As that report states: Healthy donor repertoires were recorded over several months to years and showed clear clonal overlap. In healthy donors, age-related TCR diversity loss mainly reflected lost richness. Immunological memory after chemotherapy cannot be judged from the repertoire data.

This chain links TRBV27 with TRBJ2-3; TCRdb outputs TRBD2, but without DNA this stays unchecked. The sequenced material came from peripheral blood. The source of this sequence is a human donor in good health. The CDR3 here is CASSPWTSGITDTQYF.